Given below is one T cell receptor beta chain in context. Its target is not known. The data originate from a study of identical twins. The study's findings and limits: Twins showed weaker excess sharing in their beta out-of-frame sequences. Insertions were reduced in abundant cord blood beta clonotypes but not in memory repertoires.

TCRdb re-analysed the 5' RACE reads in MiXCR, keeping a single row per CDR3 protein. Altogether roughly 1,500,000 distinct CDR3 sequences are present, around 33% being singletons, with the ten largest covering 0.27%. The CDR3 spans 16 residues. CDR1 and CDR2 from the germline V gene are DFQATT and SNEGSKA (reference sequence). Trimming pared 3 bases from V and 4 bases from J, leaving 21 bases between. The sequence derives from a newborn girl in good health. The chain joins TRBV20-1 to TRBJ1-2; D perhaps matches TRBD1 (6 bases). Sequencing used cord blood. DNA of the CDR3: TGCAGTGCTAGGCCCCAAAAGGGGGAACGTACCTATGGCTACACCTTC. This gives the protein CSARPQKGERTYGYTF.